This T cell receptor (beta chain) was observed in a study of T cells in Graves' hyperthyroidism and ophthalmopathy. For the study at large: It was at initial diagnosis, before any treatment, that peripheral blood was collected.

It was RNA transcripts that yielded the amplified TCR beta CDR3 regions. RT-PCR in the first round (using the HTBI primer set) targeted the TCR CDR3. TCRdb reprocessed the multiplex PCR reads via MiXCR and lists one record per CDR3 protein. This table has under 300,000 distinct CDR3 sequences, less than 30% appearing once. The ends were cut back, 3 bases at V and 4 bases at J, with 18 bases in the middle. There are 16 residues in the CDR3. Among the patients, aged 18 to 65, hyperthyroidism was newly diagnosed and had lasted under 2 months. The sequenced sample was blood. This receptor was identified in a man aged 40-50 years with Graves' hyperthyroidism that later progressed to Graves' ophthalmopathy. The chain couples TRBV12-3 or TRBV12-4 to TRBJ2-5, with D possibly being TRBD1 (5 bases). This CDR3 is CASSLGARQGSETQYF. In DNA, the CDR3 is TGTGCCAGCAGTTTGGGTGCCCGCCAGGGTTCAGAGACCCAGTACTTC.